This T cell receptor beta chain was identified during a study of shared clonotypes between healthy human individuals. The table came from immunoSEQ multiplex PCR; TCRdb's copy has only in-frame clones and leaves some out. The repertoire holds a few hundred thousand clones, with 79% as singletons. CDR1 is LNHDA, CDR2 SQIVND, per germline (reference sequence). CDR3 length: 15 amino acids. The V gene end was trimmed by 0 bases and the J gene end by 4 bases; junction bases not matched to a gene: 5. Sequencing was performed on PBMCs. This clonotype originated in a woman in her 40s in good health. Some clones in this sample may be carry-over from other donors' samples. The genes are TRBV19 and TRBJ1-2, with 7 bases aligning to TRBD1. The CDR3 DNA sequence: TGTGCCAGTAGTATAGAGGGGGACAGCTCCTATGGCTACACCTTC. Translating it yields CASSIEGDSSYGYTF.